Listed here are 18 T cell receptor beta chains from one sample, sequenced in a study of shared clonotypes between healthy human individuals. Some clones are missing from TCRdb's copy, which holds only in-frame ones; the method was immunoSEQ multiplex PCR. The sample has 2.3 million or so clones; over 85% are singletons. The sample taken for sequencing was naive CD4+ T cells from PBMCs. Noted subset: CD45RA+ positively selected. These receptors originate from a man between 18 and 29 years old in good health. Some clones in this sample may be carry-over from other donors' samples.

The chain combines TRBV27 with TRBJ2-1, with 9 bases aligning to TRBD2. Germline V gene data show CDR1 as MNHEY and CDR2 as SMNVEV (reference sequence). Trimming cost V 1 base and J 9 bases; bases outside gene matches: 10. The CDR3 has 16 amino acids. CDR3: CASSLYLGGRVGEQFF. The CDR3 coding sequence is TGTGCCAGCAGTTTATATCTGGGCGGGAGGGTAGGTGAGCAGTTCTTC.

The V call is TRBV18, the J call TRBJ1-5; perhaps TRBD1 as D (5 bases). The CDR3 covers 14 residues. Germline V CDR1 and CDR2: KGHSH, LQKENI. V was pared by 6 bases and J by 7 bases, with 16 bases between. The CDR3 DNA sequence: TGTGCCAGCTCCCTGGGGCCGGGCGAACAGCCCCAGCATTTT. This encodes CASSLGPGEQPQHF. The whole variable domain, filled in from reference TRBV18 and TRBJ1-5, reads NAGVMQNPRHLVRRRGQEARLRCSPMKGHSHVYWYRQLPEEGLKFMVYLQKENIIDESGMPKERFSAEFPKEGPSILRIQQVVRGDSAAYFCASSLGPGEQPQHFGDGTRLSIL.

The chain uses TRBV2 and TRBJ2-3; 10 bases are a match to TRBD2. CDR3 length equals 16 residues. V lost 8 bases and J lost 2; bases outside the gene matches: 10. Looked up from germline, CDR1 is SNHLY and CDR2 is FYNNEI. The CDR3 sequence is CASGSTSGLPTDTQYF. DNA for the CDR3: TGTGCCAGCGGATCGACTAGCGGGTTACCCACAGATACGCAGTATTTT.

The gene calls are TRBV7-2 and TRBJ2-1; D remains unclear. With 5 bases removed from V and 6 bases from J, the gap between germline ends came to 11 bases. There are 13 residues in the CDR3. The germline V gene has CDR1 SGHTA and CDR2 FQGNSA. CDR3 DNA: TGTGCCAGCAGCACTCGACGTAGCAATGAGCAGTTCTTC. This codes for CASSTRRSNEQFF.

This chain uses TRBV5-8 with TRBJ2-6; D uncertain. The V end was cut by 4 bases, the J end by 1 base, with 9 bases between. CDR1 is SGHTS, CDR2 YDEGEE, per germline. This CDR3 is 15 amino acids long. CDR3 nucleotide sequence: TGTGCCAGCAGCCTAAGGTGGTCTGGGGCCAACGTCCTGACTTTC. Its protein product is CASSLRWSGANVLTF.

The V and J genes are TRBV6-6 and TRBJ1-1; D ambiguous. The CDR3 runs 14 residues. Germline loops: CDR1 MNHNY, CDR2 SVGAGI (reference sequence). V shed 1 base and J shed 8 bases, with 14 bases lying between them. For the CDR3, the DNA is TGTGCCAGCAGTTACTTGGGCGAGGTGACCGAAGCTTTCTTT. This gives the protein CASSYLGEVTEAFF.

The chain is built from TRBV7-2 and TRBJ1-2; D is possibly TRBD1 (5 bases). The V gene lost 5 bases and the J gene lost 4 bases, with 14 bases spanning the gap. This CDR3 region has 14 residues. CDR1 is SGHTA, CDR2 FQGNSA, per germline. The CDR3 sequence: CASSLLGEGYGYTF. CDR3 sequence (DNA): TGTGCCAGCAGCCTTTTGGGGGAGGGCTATGGCTACACCTTC.

This clone was detected only once. The rearrangement links TRBV7-9 to TRBJ1-2; D possibly corresponds to TRBD1 (5 bases). V lost 4 bases, J lost 4 bases, and 19 bases lay in between. Germline CDR1 and CDR2: SEHNR and FQNEAQ (reference sequence). The CDR3 is 16 amino acids. The CDR3 protein is CASSSDLGTPGYGYTF. The CDR3 region has the DNA TGTGCCAGCAGCTCCGATCTAGGGACCCCGGGCTATGGCTACACCTTC.

The chain employs TRBV5-4 and TRBJ1-1; the D is unclear. The CDR3 length is 14 residues. V was cut by 3 bases and J by 1 base, with 10 bases left in between. The germline V gene has CDR1 SGHNT and CDR2 YYREEE (reference sequence). The CDR3 DNA follows: TGTGCCAGCAGCTGGCGGGGAGGGAACACTGAAGCTTTCTTT. Translation gives CASSWRGGNTEAFF. Supplemented by reference TRBV5-4 and TRBJ1-1, the full variable domain reads ETGVTQSPTHLIKTRGQQVTLRCSSQSGHNTVSWYQQALGQGPQFIFQYYREEENGRGNFPPRFSGLQFPNYSSELNVNALELDDSALYLCASSWRGGNTEAFFGQGTRLTVV.

V is TRBV30 and J is TRBJ2-7; 11 bases are a match to TRBD1. The CDR3 covers 14 residues. V gave up 8 bases and J gave up 4 bases; unmatched junction bases: 10. CDR1 and CDR2 from the germline V gene are GTSNPN and SVGIG (reference sequence). The CDR3 sequence: CAGDRGGLPYEQYF. The CDR3 nucleotides read TGTGCCGGGGACAGGGGGGGACTACCTTACGAGCAGTACTTC.

The rearrangement links TRBV14 to TRBJ1-1; TRBD1 matches 8 bases. V lost 4 bases, J lost 4 bases, and 8 bases stayed unmatched. The germline V gene encodes CDR1 SGHDN and CDR2 FVKESK. CDR3 length: 15 residues. The CDR3 DNA follows: TGTGCCAGCAGCCCTTATACAGGGGGTGGCACTGAAGCTTTCTTT. Translation gives CASSPYTGGGTEAFF.

This clone was found once. The chain combines TRBV28 with TRBJ1-2; D unresolved. V lost 5 bases to trimming and J lost 2 bases, with 18 bases between them. CDR3 length: 16 amino acids. CDR1 is MDHEN, CDR2 SYDVKM, per germline. The DNA for the CDR3 is TGTGCCAGCAGTGACCCCCTGGGCAGGTTCAACTATGGCTACACCTTC. This encodes CASSDPLGRFNYGYTF.

The chain links TRBV6-5 to TRBJ2-1, with 9 bases identical to TRBD2. V dropped 3 bases and J dropped 2; count of bases not matched to a gene: 5. The CDR3 covers 16 residues. The germline V gene has CDR1 MNHEY and CDR2 SVGAGI. The CDR3 bases are TGTGCCAGCAGTTATCGCGGGAGGGCGACCTACAATGAGCAGTTCTTC. Translating gives CASSYRGRATYNEQFF.

The V gene is TRBV9, the J gene TRBJ2-6, with 8 bases identical to TRBD2. V trimming: 2 bases; J trimming: 2 bases; junction bases outside the gene matches: 3. Per the germline V gene, CDR1 is SGDLS and CDR2 is YYNGEE. This CDR3 has 16 amino acids. This chain's CDR3 is CASSVGLGAGANVLTF. CDR3 nucleotides: TGTGCCAGCAGCGTGGGACTAGGGGCTGGGGCCAACGTCCTGACTTTC. Full variable domain (missing parts from reference TRBV9 and TRBJ2-6): DSGVTQTPKHLITATGQRVTLRCSPRSGDLSVYWYQQSLDQGLQFLIQYYNGEERAKGNILERFSAQQFPDLHSELNLSSLELGDSALYFCASSVGLGAGANVLTFGAGSRLTVL.

The genes are TRBV13 and TRBJ2-7; D not certain. This CDR3 spans 12 amino acids. Germline CDR1 is PRHDT and CDR2 is FYEKMQ (reference sequence). With 6 bases removed from V and 7 bases from J, the gap between germline ends came to 13 bases. This chain's CDR3 is CASSSAVGEQYF. As DNA, the CDR3 is TGTGCCAGCAGTTCTGCAGTAGGGGAGCAGTACTTC.

The CDR3 reads CASSYASGGLSYGYTF. Here the CDR3 DNA reads TGTGCCAGCAGTTACGCTAGTGGGGGTCTATCTTATGGCTACACCTTC. The chain is built from TRBV6-6 and TRBJ1-2; TRBD1 might be the D (5 bases). From germline, CDR1 is MNHNY and CDR2 SVGAGI (reference sequence). V lost 2 bases and J lost 5, with 18 bases in between. The length of the CDR3 is 16 residues.

The rearrangement uses TRBV6-1 and TRBJ2-2; 10 nucleotides match TRBD1. The CDR3 covers 15 residues. With 7 bases clipped from V and 3 bases from J, the junction kept 5 bases outside the gene matches. CDR1 MNHNS and CDR2 SASEGT come from the germline V gene. As DNA, the CDR3 is TGTGCCAGCACGCGAGGACAGGGGGACACCGGGGAGCTGTTTTTT. Translation: CASTRGQGDTGELFF.

The DNA for the CDR3 is TGTGCCAGCAGCCGCGGGGCCTACAATGAGCAGTTCTTC. This translates into CASSRGAYNEQFF. The rearrangement uses TRBV7-3 and TRBJ2-1, with D perhaps matching TRBD2 (6 bases). The V gene lost 5 bases and the J gene lost 2 bases, with 7 bases spanning the gap. The CDR3 is made up of 13 amino acids. Per germline, CDR1 SGHTA and CDR2 FQGTGA.